These 20 T cell receptor beta chains were sequenced from one sample in a study of cytomegalovirus exposure and HLA in healthy donors. Vbeta (60) and Jbeta (13) primers were used in the PCR. TCRdb keeps only in-frame clones here, not all; method: immunoSEQ multiplex PCR. This table has about 140,000 clones, roughly 78% appearing once. Source material: PBMCs. Receptor source: a man aged 25-45 years in good health.

The rearrangement uses TRBV7-8 and TRBJ1-1; D is perhaps TRBD1 (5 bases). Germline CDR1 is SGHVS and CDR2 is FQNEAQ. V shed 3 bases and J shed 5 bases, with 13 bases lying between them. The CDR3 contains 14 residues. The CDR3 DNA reads TGTGCCAGCAGCTTTCTTCTGGGGGGGACTGAAGCTTTCTTT. Its protein product is CASSFLLGGTEAFF.

The CDR3 coding sequence is TGTGCCAGCAGCCAAGGCGGAGGTGGGAACTATGGCTACACCTTC. The encoded protein is CASSQGGGGNYGYTF. This sequence joins TRBV4-2 and TRBJ1-2; D is uncertain. This CDR3 spans 15 amino acids. Germline V CDR1 and CDR2: LGHNA, YNFKEQ. Trimming cost V 1 base and J 2 bases, with 11 bases left between them.

This chain connects TRBV7-9 to TRBJ2-7, with TRBD1 matching over 8 bases. This CDR3 is 15 amino acids long. The V gene's germline CDR1 is SEHNR and CDR2 FQNEAQ (reference sequence). The trim removed 7 bases at V and 9 bases at J, leaving 17 bases unmatched. The CDR3 bases are TGTGCCAGCACCCCTCCGGGACAGGTGTCGTTGGGGCAGTACTTC. Translation gives CASTPPGQVSLGQYF. The full variable domain, rest sourced from reference TRBV7-9 and TRBJ2-7, is DTGVSQNPRHKITKRGQNVTFRCDPISEHNRLYWYRQTLGQGPEFLTYFQNEAQLEKSRLLSDRFSAERPKGSFSTLEIQRTEQGDSAMYLCASTPPGQVSLGQYFGPGTRLTVT.

CDR3 in amino acids: CSAARGSGNTIYF. CDR3 nucleotide sequence: TGCAGCGCTGCCCGGGGGTCTGGAAACACCATATATTTT. The chain uses TRBV29-1 and TRBJ1-3; D possibly corresponds to TRBD1 (5 bases). Germline CDR1 is SQVTM and CDR2 is ANQGSEA. The CDR3 has 13 amino acids. V lost 7 bases to trimming and J lost 1 base, with 11 bases between them.

DNA for the CDR3: TGTGCCAGCAGCGGCTCGCGGGGGAATAATCAGCCCCAGCATTTT. It encodes CASSGSRGNNQPQHF. The chain has TRBV7-8 and TRBJ1-5, with TRBD1 as a possible D gene (5 bases). Trimming removed 5 bases from V and 4 bases from J, with 15 bases in between. The CDR3 covers 15 residues. CDR1 is SGHVS, CDR2 FQNEAQ, per germline.

V and J are TRBV7-9 and TRBJ2-2; 9 bases map to TRBD2. Germline trimming cut 1 base from V and 6 bases from J; bases unmatched to any gene: 6. Per the germline V gene, CDR1 is SEHNR and CDR2 is FQNEAQ (reference sequence). The CDR3 contains 16 residues. CDR3 DNA: TGTGCCAGCAGCTTAGGCGTAGCGGGAGTCGCCGGGGAGCTGTTTTTT. This codes for CASSLGVAGVAGELFF.

This chain joins TRBV6-6 and TRBJ2-3; 7 nucleotides line up with TRBD1. This CDR3 contains 13 residues. Germline trimming cut 7 bases from V and 5 bases from J; bases unmatched to any gene: 6. CDR1 MNHNY and CDR2 SVGAGI come from the germline V gene (reference sequence). CDR3 bases: TGTGCCAGCACGAAGGGGGCAGGAGATACGCAGTATTTT. Translated, it gives CASTKGAGDTQYF.

The chain carries TRBV5-8 and TRBJ2-3, with 9 bases identical to TRBD2. This CDR3 spans 17 amino acids. The trim removed 4 bases at V and 2 bases at J, leaving 11 bases unmatched. Germline V gives CDR1 SGHTS, CDR2 YDEGEE. The CDR3 DNA is TGTGCCAGCAGCCCCGCCCAGACTAGCGGCCACACAGATACGCAGTATTTT. Translating it yields CASSPAQTSGHTDTQYF.

The J gene is TRBJ1-1, the V gene TRBV7-9; TRBD1 aligns across 7 bases. Per germline, CDR1 SEHNR and CDR2 FQNEAQ (reference sequence). The CDR3 consists of 14 residues. V lost 6 bases, J lost 0 bases, and 4 bases stayed unmatched. The CDR3 DNA follows: TGTGCCAGCAGACCGACAGGGATGAACACTGAAGCTTTCTTT. Amino acid sequence: CASRPTGMNTEAFF.

This chain uses TRBV15 with TRBJ2-1, with D possibly TRBD2 on 5 matching bases. V was pared by 5 bases and J by 4 bases, with 18 bases between. Germline CDR1 reads LNHNV; CDR2 reads YYDKDF (reference sequence). This CDR3 region has 16 residues. The CDR3 DNA is TGTGCCACCAGCCCCAGAGGCGGACTCTTATACAATGAGCAGTTCTTC. Its translation is CATSPRGGLLYNEQFF.

The chain links TRBV7-3 to TRBJ2-1; a weak D match, TRBD2 (5 bases). The CDR3 length is 15 residues. The V and J ends lost 6 bases and 8 bases respectively, with 20 bases between them. Germline V lookup: CDR1 SGHTA, CDR2 FQGTGA. CDR3 nucleotides: TGTGCCAGCAGTAGAAATGGTCTAGCATGGGATGAGCAGTTCTTC. This encodes CASSRNGLAWDEQFF.

This clone was seen a few times. The J gene is TRBJ1-2, the V gene TRBV18, with D possibly TRBD1 on 6 matching bases. The CDR3 runs 13 residues. Germline assignment: CDR1 KGHSH and CDR2 LQKENI. Trimming left V 6 bases short and J 8 bases short, with 16 bases between. This CDR3 reads CASSPRQDEGYTF. CDR3 bases: TGTGCCAGCTCTCCTCGACAGGATGAGGGCTACACCTTC. Filled out from reference TRBV18 and TRBJ1-2, the complete variable domain reads NAGVMQNPRHLVRRRGQEARLRCSPMKGHSHVYWYRQLPEEGLKFMVYLQKENIIDESGMPKERFSAEFPKEGPSILRIQQVVRGDSAAYFCASSPRQDEGYTFGSGTRLTVV.

Comment on this clone: The sample carries other DNA sequences with the same CDR3. The rearrangement joins TRBV18 to TRBJ1-5; D gene uncertain. The CDR3 consists of 13 residues. CDR1 and CDR2 (germline): KGHSH, LQKENI. Deletions cut 2 bases from V and 5 bases from J, with 7 bases between. In DNA form, the CDR3 reads TGTGCCAGCTCACCAGGGCGCGATCAGCCCCAGCATTTT. It yields the protein CASSPGRDQPQHF.

This clone was found once. The rearrangement joins TRBV9 to TRBJ2-3; D remains ambiguous. Germline V gene sequence: CDR1 SGDLS, CDR2 YYNGEE. The V end lost 0 bases, the J end lost 3 bases, and 5 bases lay between the germline ends. The length of the CDR3 is 13 residues. In DNA form, the CDR3 reads TGTGCCAGCAGCGTAGTCGAGACAGATACGCAGTATTTT. Amino acid sequence: CASSVVETDTQYF.

The gene calls are TRBV4-1 and TRBJ2-1, with 11 bases aligning to TRBD1. The CDR3 runs 17 residues. Germline V gene data show CDR1 as MGHRA and CDR2 as YSYEKL. J gave up 8 bases and V 0 bases, and 9 bases lay outside the gene matches. The CDR3 coding sequence is TGCGCCAGCAGCCAAGAGAGGGGAGGACAGGGGGCTTATGAGCAGTTCTTC. This codes for CASSQERGGQGAYEQFF.

Worth noting for this clone: The germline gene is not matched at one end of the junction; a read error may be the cause. The chain is built from TRBV7-9 and TRBJ1-2; D uncertain. There are 14 residues in the CDR3. Germline CDR1 is SEHNR and CDR2 is FQNEAQ (reference sequence). The CDR3 sequence is CSSSLAPSGGGYTF. The CDR3 DNA is TGTTCCAGCAGCTTAGCCCCCTCCGGCGGGGGCTACACCTTC.

This chain uses TRBV7-9 with TRBJ2-2, with D uncertain. CDR1 SEHNR and CDR2 FQNEAQ come from the germline V gene (reference sequence). V was cut by 2 bases and J by 1 base, with 2 bases left in between. The CDR3 has 13 residues. CDR3 loop: CASSLLNTGELFF. The CDR3 DNA reads as TGTGCCAGCAGCTTACTGAACACCGGGGAGCTGTTTTTT.

The J gene is TRBJ2-7, the V gene TRBV30, with 7 positions matching TRBD2. Germline V gives CDR1 GTSNPN, CDR2 SVGIG (reference sequence). The CDR3 totals 12 residues. V lost 3 bases and J lost 11; bases outside the gene matches: 10. CDR3 sequence (DNA): TGTGCCTGGAGCGCGATTGGACTAGAGAAGTACTTC. As protein: CAWSAIGLEKYF.

V and J are TRBV25-1 and TRBJ1-4; D possibly corresponds to TRBD1 (6 bases). Per germline, CDR1 MGHDK and CDR2 SYGVNS. Trimming cost V 2 bases and J 8 bases, with 21 bases left between them. The CDR3 is 17 residues long. Here the CDR3 DNA reads TGTGCCAGCAGTGAAGTGGGGTTGGGGACACCTGGGGAAAAACTGTTTTTT. Amino acids: CASSEVGLGTPGEKLFF.

This rearrangement joins TRBV6-5 to TRBJ2-7, with 7 bases lining up with TRBD1. The J segment lost 0 bases and the V segment lost 5 bases, leaving 4 bases of the junction unmatched. Per germline, CDR1 MNHEY and CDR2 SVGAGI. The CDR3 consists of 14 residues. The CDR3: CASSRDSSSYEQYF. Written as DNA, the CDR3 is TGTGCCAGCAGTCGGGACAGTTCCTCCTACGAGCAGTACTTC.